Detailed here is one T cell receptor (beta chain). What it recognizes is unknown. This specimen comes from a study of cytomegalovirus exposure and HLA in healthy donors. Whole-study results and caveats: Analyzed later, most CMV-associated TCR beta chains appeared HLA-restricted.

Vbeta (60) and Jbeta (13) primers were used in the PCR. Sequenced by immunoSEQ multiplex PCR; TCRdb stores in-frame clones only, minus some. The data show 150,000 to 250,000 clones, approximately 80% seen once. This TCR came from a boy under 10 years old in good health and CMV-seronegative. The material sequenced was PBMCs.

The CDR3 is CASSLGNPQENQPQHF. DNA of the CDR3: TGTGCCAGCAGCTTGGGGAATCCCCAGGAAAATCAGCCCCAGCATTTT. The chain links TRBV5-4 to TRBJ1-5; D is unclear. CDR1 is SGHNT, CDR2 YYREEE, per germline (reference sequence). V was clipped by 0 bases and J by 4 bases, with 14 bases between them. The CDR3 has 16 amino acids.